This T cell receptor beta chain was captured by sequencing in a study of blood T cell repertoires in COVID-19. Study as a whole: The United States, Italy and Spain were the sources of the acute and convalescent COVID-19 samples. The cDNA or gDNA used as material had been derived from T cells, B-cell-depleted T cells, or PBMCs.

Authors' data handling: Nucleated cell number was recorded as an estimate derived from reference gene primer amplification. Profiled with immunoSEQ multiplex PCR; TCRdb holds only in-frame clones, not every one. The D gene and trimming were derived from the DNA, and the V and J assignments and clone size from that table. The sample contains over 60,000 clones, around 77% of which appear only once. The material sequenced was peripheral blood. The sequence was collected from a man aged 80 or over with active or convalescent COVID-19.

CDR3 sequence reads: CASSVSSTGELFF. In DNA form, the CDR3 reads TGTGCCAGCAGTGTCTCTAGCACCGGGGAGCTGTTTTTT. This chain joins TRBV27 and TRBJ2-2, with D unresolved. V lost 5 bases, J lost 4 bases, and 8 bases lay in between. Germline V CDR1 and CDR2: MNHEY, SMNVEV (reference sequence). CDR3 length: 13 residues.